The source of this TCR beta chain is a study of blood T cell repertoires in COVID-19. Authors' data handling: Estimation of nucleated cell counts was performed using reference gene primer amplification. Here immunoSEQ multiplex PCR was the method, and the copy in TCRdb shows in-frame clones only, minus some. The V and J calls and clone size were taken over from that table, and D and trimming were inferred from the DNA. The data hold 50,000 to 75,000 clones, with 65% to 90% observed a single time. V was clipped by 0 bases and J by 7 bases, with 16 bases between them. This CDR3 has 16 residues. Germline V CDR1 and CDR2: LGHDT, YNNKEL (reference sequence).

This chain links TRBV3-1 (or the pseudogene TRBV3-2) with TRBJ2-1; perhaps TRBD2 as D (5 bases). Sequencing was performed on peripheral blood. The sequence was obtained from a woman aged 80 or older with active or convalescent COVID-19. In DNA, the CDR3 is TGTGCCAGCAGCCAAGACGGGCTAGCAAGGGCAAATGAGCAGTTCTTC. Encoded protein: CASSQDGLARANEQFF.